Following are 14 T cell receptor beta chains from one sample sequenced in a study of neurological immune-mediated disorders. TCRdb independently ran MiXCR on the 5' RACE reads; one entry per CDR3 protein. The table records approximately 30,000 distinct CDR3 sequences, 5.5% to 6% of them present only once. Sequencing was performed on CD4+ T cells from blood. The receptors were sampled from a woman in her forties or fifties in good health.

There are many counts of this clonotype. This chain links TRBV28 with TRBJ1-4, with 9 bases that match TRBD1. J was trimmed by 3 bases and V by 3 bases; bases with no gene match: 11. The CDR3 sequence is 18 residues long. Germline-derived CDR1 and CDR2 are MDHEN and SYDVKM. CDR3 sequence reads: CASSFGPGQGVSNEKLFF. The CDR3 bases are TGTGCCAGCAGTTTCGGACCGGGACAGGGTGTTTCTAATGAAAAACTGTTTTTT.

This clonotype is categorized as medium-sized. The chain joins TRBV3-1 to TRBJ1-1; TRBD1 agrees at 7 bases. The CDR3 has 14 residues. CDR1 LGHDT and CDR2 YNNKEL come from the germline V gene (reference sequence). Unmatched junction bases numbered 2, after V lost 4 bases and J lost 0 bases. The CDR3 reads CASSRQGMNTEAFF. The CDR3 DNA is TGTGCCAGCAGCCGACAGGGTATGAACACTGAAGCTTTCTTT. Full variable domain (outside the CDR3, taken from reference TRBV3-1 and TRBJ1-1): DTAVSQTPKYLVTQMGNDKSIKCEQNLGHDTMYWYKQDSKKFLKIMFSYNNKELIINETVPNRFSPKSPDKAHLNLHINSLELGDSAVYFCASSRQGMNTEAFFGQGTRLTVV.

This clonotype was detected many times. The V and J genes are TRBV7-9 and TRBJ2-7, with 9 bases that match TRBD1. The V gene's germline CDR1 is SEHNR and CDR2 FQNEAQ (reference sequence). The CDR3 length is 15 residues. Germline trimming cut 5 bases from V and 2 bases from J; bases unmatched to any gene: 7. The CDR3 here is CASSPGTGRTYEQYF. The DNA of the CDR3 is TGTGCCAGCAGCCCGGGGACAGGGCGGACCTACGAGCAGTACTTC. Full variable domain (outside the CDR3, taken from reference TRBV7-9 and TRBJ2-7): DTGVSQNPRHKITKRGQNVTFRCDPISEHNRLYWYRQTLGQGPEFLTYFQNEAQLEKSRLLSDRFSAERPKGSFSTLEIQRTEQGDSAMYLCASSPGTGRTYEQYFGPGTRLTVT.

With regard to this clonotype: One end of the junction fails to match germline, which may point to a read error. The J gene is TRBJ2-7, the V gene TRBV28; D is uncertain. There are 15 residues in the CDR3. Germline CDR1 is MDHEN and CDR2 is SYDVKM. CDR3 amino acids: CASNGRNPRKYDQYF. In nucleotides, the CDR3 is TGTGCCAGCAACGGGCGCAATCCCAGAAAATACGACCAGTACTTC.

This clonotype was counted many times. The chain has TRBV29-1 and TRBJ2-2; either TRBD1 or TRBD2 may fit D (5 bases each). V was shortened by 6 bases and J by 6 bases, with 23 bases between the two germline ends. This CDR3 has 16 residues. Germline values: CDR1 SQVTM, CDR2 ANQGSEA. The CDR3 protein is CSVDRFSARTAGELFF. The CDR3 DNA reads TGCAGCGTCGACAGATTTAGCGCCCGGACGGCCGGGGAGCTGTTTTTT.

In this sample, this clonotype turned up many times. The chain couples TRBV6-6 to TRBJ2-3; 9 positions match TRBD2. J lost 0 bases, V lost 3 bases, and 13 bases had no gene match. Germline V gene data show CDR1 as MNHNY and CDR2 as SVGAGI (reference sequence). The CDR3 has 19 residues. The DNA of the CDR3 is TGTGCCAGCAGTTATGGGGCTTTGAGACTAGCGGTTAGCACAGATACGCAGTATTTT. Translating gives CASSYGALRLAVSTDTQYF.

This clonotype was recorded at least ten times. The chain has TRBV4-1 and TRBJ2-7; 7 bases match TRBD1. The CDR3 loop spans 16 amino acids. Looked up from germline, CDR1 is MGHRA and CDR2 is YSYEKL. Losses at the gene ends were 4 bases for V and 2 bases for J; bases not matched to a gene: 11. The CDR3 reads CASSRIDMGQTYEQYF. The CDR3 bases are TGCGCCAGCAGCCGCATCGATATGGGACAGACCTACGAGCAGTACTTC.

This clonotype showed up many times. The V and J genes are TRBV11-2 and TRBJ2-1; 13 bases agree with TRBD2. The J segment lost 8 bases and the V segment lost 2 bases, leaving 3 bases of the junction unmatched. The germline gives CDR1 SGHAT, CDR2 FQNNGV. This CDR3 has 15 amino acids. The CDR3 protein is CASSLRTSGGYEQFF. CDR3 nucleotides: TGTGCCAGCAGCTTAAGGACTAGCGGGGGATATGAGCAGTTCTTC. Supplemented by reference TRBV11-2 and TRBJ2-1, the full variable domain reads EAGVAQSPRYKIIEKRQSVAFWCNPISGHATLYWYQQILGQGPKLLIQFQNNGVVDDSQLPKDRFSAERLKGVDSTLKIQPAKLEDSAVYLCASSLRTSGGYEQFFGPGTRLTVL.

This clonotype appeared many times. The V and J genes are TRBV7-8 and TRBJ2-7; possibly TRBD1 or TRBD2 for D (5 bases each). Germline CDR1 is SGHVS and CDR2 is FQNEAQ. This CDR3 region has 14 residues. Trimming took 5 bases from V and 2 from J, leaving 13 bases between them. The CDR3 reads CASSQGPTAYEQYF. For the CDR3, the DNA is TGTGCCAGCAGCCAGGGACCGACAGCCTACGAGCAGTACTTC.

Ten or more counts support this clonotype. CDR3 coding DNA: TGTGCCAGCAGTGTCGTGGGACAGGGTGGGTCCGAAGCTTTCTTT. As protein: CASSVVGQGGSEAFF. The chain uses TRBV6-1 and TRBJ1-1; TRBD1 matches 9 bases. This CDR3 region has 15 residues. Germline values: CDR1 MNHNS, CDR2 SASEGT. V lost 4 bases, J lost 8 bases, and 11 bases stayed unmatched.

Ten or more counts support this clonotype. This chain joins TRBV7-2 and TRBJ2-3; 11 positions agree with TRBD2. This CDR3 is 17 amino acids long. Germline lookup yields CDR1 SGHTA and CDR2 FQGNSA. After removal of 5 bases from V and 2 bases from J, the junction contained 9 bases not matched to a gene. The CDR3 here is CASSQSLAGGLTDTQYF. Written as DNA, the CDR3 is TGTGCCAGCAGCCAGAGCCTAGCGGGAGGCCTCACAGATACGCAGTATTTT. Full variable domain (missing parts from reference TRBV7-2 and TRBJ2-3): GAGVSQSPSNKVTEKGKDVELRCDPISGHTALYWYRQSLGQGLEFLIYFQGNSAPDKSGLPSDRFSAERTGGSVSTLTIQRTQQEDSAVYLCASSQSLAGGLTDTQYFGPGTRLTVL.

There are many counts of this clonotype. The chain couples TRBV6-2 or TRBV6-3 to TRBJ1-2, with 9 bases lining up with TRBD1. This CDR3 region has 15 residues. CDR1 and CDR2 (germline): MNHEY, SVGEGT. V shed 1 base and J 6 bases; nucleotides not matched to a gene: 6. CDR3 coding DNA: TGTGCCAGCAGTTACTTAACAGGGGGCTTGGATGGCTACACCTTC. It is translated as CASSYLTGGLDGYTF.

This clonotype was recorded at least ten times. CDR3 amino acids: CASSLVRQGGEQYF. The DNA for the CDR3 is TGTGCCAGCAGCTTAGTTCGTCAGGGCGGTGAGCAGTACTTC. V is TRBV7-6 and J is TRBJ2-7; perhaps TRBD1 as D (5 bases). Trimming left V 1 base short and J 7 bases short, with 14 bases between. The CDR3 contains 14 residues. CDR1 is SGHVS, CDR2 FNYEAQ, per germline.

This clonotype was counted at least ten times. The chain uses TRBV3-1 and TRBJ1-5, with no clear D. Per germline, CDR1 LGHDT and CDR2 YNNKEL (reference sequence). CDR3 length: 15 amino acids. V was cut by 1 base and J by 1 base, with 8 bases left in between. CDR3 DNA: TGTGCCAGCAGCCAAGCATCCGGGAGCAATCAGCCCCAGCATTTT. As protein: CASSQASGSNQPQHF.